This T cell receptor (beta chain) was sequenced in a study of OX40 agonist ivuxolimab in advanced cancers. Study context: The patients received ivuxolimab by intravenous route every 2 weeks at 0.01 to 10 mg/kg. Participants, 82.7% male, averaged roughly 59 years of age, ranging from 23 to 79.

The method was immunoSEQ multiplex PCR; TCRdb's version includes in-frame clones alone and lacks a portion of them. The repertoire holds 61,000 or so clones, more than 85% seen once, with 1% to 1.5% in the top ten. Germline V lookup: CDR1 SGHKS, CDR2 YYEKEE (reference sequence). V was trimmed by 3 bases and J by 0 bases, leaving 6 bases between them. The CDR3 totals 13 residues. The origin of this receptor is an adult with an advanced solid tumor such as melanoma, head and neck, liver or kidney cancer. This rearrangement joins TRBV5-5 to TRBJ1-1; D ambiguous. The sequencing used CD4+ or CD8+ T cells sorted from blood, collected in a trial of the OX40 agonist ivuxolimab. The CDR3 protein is CASSSALNTEAFF. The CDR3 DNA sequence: TGTGCCAGCAGCTCGGCGCTGAACACTGAAGCTTTCTTT.